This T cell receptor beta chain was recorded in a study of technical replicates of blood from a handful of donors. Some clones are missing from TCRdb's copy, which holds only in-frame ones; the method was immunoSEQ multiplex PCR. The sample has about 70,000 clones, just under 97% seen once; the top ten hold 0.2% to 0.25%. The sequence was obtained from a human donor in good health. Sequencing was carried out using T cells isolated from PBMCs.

DNA for the CDR3: TGCGCCAGCAGACGGTGGAGCCGGACAGTACACACTGAAGCTTTCTTT. It encodes CASRRWSRTVHTEAFF. V is TRBV5-1 and J is TRBJ1-1; D might be TRBD1 (6 bases). V lost 5 bases, J lost 3 bases, and 20 bases lay in between. The length of the CDR3 is 16 residues. From germline, CDR1 is SGHRS and CDR2 YFSETQ.